The 25 T cell receptor beta chains below come from one sample, sequenced in a study of shared clonotypes between healthy human individuals. Data came from immunoSEQ multiplex PCR; TCRdb stores just in-frame clones and leaves some out. Of more than 2 million clones listed, approximately 94% are singletons. The sequenced sample consisted of naive CD4+ T cells sorted from blood. Documented subset: CD45RA+ positively selected. These receptors originate from a man aged 18 to 35 in good health.

The genes are TRBV19 and TRBJ1-5, with D unclear. Germline V CDR1 and CDR2: LNHDA, SQIVND (reference sequence). The CDR3 length is 15 residues. V lost 6 bases and J 2 bases, leaving 14 bases between the germline ends. CDR3 nucleotides: TGTGCCAGTAGCAAAAACGGGGTTCGCAATCAGCCCCAGCATTTT. It is translated as CASSKNGVRNQPQHF. The variable domain in full, completed from reference TRBV19 and TRBJ1-5, reads DGGITQSPKYLFRKEGQNVTLSCEQNLNHDAMYWYRQDPGQGLRLIYYSQIVNDFQKGDIAEGYSVSREKKESFPLTVTSAQKNPTAFYLCASSKNGVRNQPQHFGDGTRLSIL.

The V and J genes are TRBV15 and TRBJ2-7, with no clear D. The CDR3 loop spans 18 amino acids. Trimming pared 0 bases from V and 3 bases from J, leaving 21 bases between. Germline assignment: CDR1 LNHNV and CDR2 YYDKDF (reference sequence). DNA for the CDR3: TGTGCCACCAGCAGAGATTCTAAGGGAAATCAATTCGGCTACGAGCAGTACTTC. Amino acid sequence: CATSRDSKGNQFGYEQYF.

The J gene is TRBJ2-7, the V gene TRBV7-9; maybe TRBD1 (6 bases). V was trimmed by 5 bases and J by 1 base, leaving 15 bases between them. This CDR3 contains 15 residues. Germline lookup yields CDR1 SEHNR and CDR2 FQNEAQ (reference sequence). CDR3 coding DNA: TGTGCCAGCAGCCGCCTCCCGGACAGTTCCTACGAGCAGTACTTC. This gives the protein CASSRLPDSSYEQYF.

Details on this clone: Other DNA sequences in this specimen translate into the identical CDR3. The CDR3 nucleotides are TGTGCCAGCAGCCAGGAACTAGCGGGGGGTTACGAGCAGTACTTC. This gives the protein CASSQELAGGYEQYF. This rearrangement joins TRBV14 to TRBJ2-7, with 12 bases identical to TRBD2. The V gene's germline CDR1 is SGHDN and CDR2 FVKESK. This CDR3 has 15 residues. J was trimmed by 4 bases and V by 3 bases; bases with no gene match: 4.

This clone came up once. This chain joins TRBV9 and TRBJ1-5; D is uncertain. V lost 0 bases, J lost 0 bases, and 7 bases lay in between. This CDR3 contains 15 residues. Germline CDR1 SGDLS, CDR2 YYNGEE. CDR3 amino acids: CASSVGVDSNQPQHF. CDR3 nucleotides: TGTGCCAGCAGCGTAGGGGTGGATAGCAATCAGCCCCAGCATTTT.

The J gene is TRBJ1-3, the V gene TRBV5-1, with a weak D call TRBD1 (5 bases). CDR1 is SGHRS, CDR2 YFSETQ, per germline. Trimming pared 1 base from V and 2 bases from J, leaving 10 bases between. The length of the CDR3 is 15 residues. CDR3 region: CASSLSGHTGNTIYF. The CDR3 DNA is TGCGCCAGCAGCTTGTCGGGGCATACTGGAAACACCATATATTTT.

This chain uses TRBV7-2 with TRBJ2-4; D is uncertain. The CDR3 runs 14 residues. V was shortened by 1 base and J by 6 bases, with 10 bases between the two germline ends. Germline V gives CDR1 SGHTA, CDR2 FQGNSA. In DNA form, the CDR3 reads TGTGCCAGCAGCTTAGACCCAGAACTAAACATTCAGTACTTC. Translating it yields CASSLDPELNIQYF.

This clone was seen a single time. The chain has TRBV30 and TRBJ1-4, with D unresolved. V lost 5 bases and J lost 8, with 24 bases in between. The germline V gene encodes CDR1 GTSNPN and CDR2 SVGIG (reference sequence). The CDR3 sequence is 16 residues long. The CDR3 bases are TGTGCCTGGGCGGCCGAGGATTCAAGTGTATACGAAAAACTGTTTTTT. This sequence encodes CAWAAEDSSVYEKLFF.

This chain joins TRBV7-3 and TRBJ2-7, with D unclear. This CDR3 comprises 13 residues. Looked up from germline, CDR1 is SGHTA and CDR2 is FQGTGA. The V gene lost 2 bases and the J gene lost 3 bases, with 8 bases spanning the gap. The CDR3 coding sequence is TGTGCCAGCAGCTTATCGCCGGACTACGAGCAGTACTTC. This codes for CASSLSPDYEQYF.

CDR3 sequence reads: CASSVDWTGVYEQYF. The CDR3, as DNA: TGTGCCAGCAGCGTAGACTGGACAGGGGTTTACGAGCAGTACTTC. This chain joins TRBV9 and TRBJ2-7; 9 bases line up with TRBD1. The ends lost 0 bases at V and 4 bases at J; junction bases unmatched: 5. The CDR3 has 15 residues. Germline CDR1 reads SGDLS; CDR2 reads YYNGEE.

V and J are TRBV28 and TRBJ2-3, with 9 bases identical to TRBD2. Germline V gene sequence: CDR1 MDHEN, CDR2 SYDVKM. V shed 4 bases, J shed 2 bases, and the junction held 7 bases outside the gene matches. This CDR3 comprises 16 residues. CDR3 DNA: TGTGCCAGCAGTTCAAGGACTAGCGAGACCACAGATACGCAGTATTTT. Encoded protein: CASSSRTSETTDTQYF.

The V call is TRBV11-2, the J call TRBJ1-1, with 9 bases fitting TRBD1. The CDR3 spans 15 residues. J lost 5 bases, V lost 4 bases, and 8 bases had no gene match. Germline V CDR1 and CDR2: SGHAT, FQNNGV. The CDR3 spells CASSSGTGTVTEAFF. CDR3 coding DNA: TGTGCCAGCAGCTCCGGGACAGGGACGGTTACTGAAGCTTTCTTT. Looking up the rest from reference TRBV11-2 and TRBJ1-1 gives the full variable domain: EAGVAQSPRYKIIEKRQSVAFWCNPISGHATLYWYQQILGQGPKLLIQFQNNGVVDDSQLPKDRFSAERLKGVDSTLKIQPAKLEDSAVYLCASSSGTGTVTEAFFGQGTRLTVV.

This chain joins TRBV5-6 and TRBJ1-4; maybe TRBD1 (5 bases). There are 14 residues in the CDR3. The germline V gene has CDR1 SGHDT and CDR2 YYEEEE. V lost 3 bases, J lost 4 bases, and 10 bases lay in between. This chain's CDR3 is CASSSGRGNEKLFF. CDR3 sequence (DNA): TGTGCCAGCAGCTCAGGGAGGGGTAATGAAAAACTGTTTTTT.

The chain links TRBV5-4 to TRBJ2-5, with TRBD2 as a possible D gene (6 bases). The CDR3 consists of 16 residues. Germline CDR1 SGHNT, CDR2 YYREEE (reference sequence). Trimming stripped 5 bases from V and 2 bases from J, with 19 bases between. CDR3 loop: CASRVSTGEPQETQYF. The DNA of the CDR3 is TGTGCCAGCAGGGTCTCGACGGGAGAACCGCAAGAGACCCAGTACTTC.

The rearrangement links TRBV11-2 to TRBJ1-1, with 8 nucleotides matching TRBD1. The J segment lost 2 bases and the V segment lost 7 bases, leaving 6 bases of the junction unmatched. The CDR3 is made up of 14 amino acids. Germline assignment: CDR1 SGHAT and CDR2 FQNNGV. The CDR3 sequence: CASIKQGVNTEAFF. In DNA, the CDR3 is TGTGCCAGCATCAAACAGGGGGTTAACACTGAAGCTTTCTTT.

The chain joins TRBV28 to TRBJ2-7; 7 positions match TRBD1. The trim removed 5 bases at V and 1 base at J, leaving 5 bases unmatched. The CDR3 totals 14 residues. CDR1 MDHEN and CDR2 SYDVKM come from the germline V gene. This CDR3 reads CASSPADRSYEQYF. The CDR3 bases are TGTGCCAGCAGTCCGGCGGACAGGTCCTACGAGCAGTACTTC.

The V and J genes are TRBV25-1 and TRBJ2-2; 7 bases align to TRBD1. Germline CDR1 and CDR2: MGHDK and SYGVNS. The CDR3 consists of 14 residues. The V and J ends lost 8 bases and 3 bases, in that order; junction bases with no gene match: 6. CDR3 sequence: CASGFQGDTGELFF. The CDR3 region has the DNA TGTGCCAGCGGCTTCCAGGGGGACACCGGGGAGCTGTTTTTT. Supplemented by reference TRBV25-1 and TRBJ2-2, the full variable domain reads EADIYQTPRYLVIGTGKKITLECSQTMGHDKMYWYQQDPGMELHLIHYSYGVNSTEKGDLSSESTVSRIRTEHFPLTLESARPSHTSQYLCASGFQGDTGELFFGEGSRLTVL.

This clone was seen only once. CDR3 bases: TGTGCCTGGAGGGCGGTAGGAGGTGGCTACACCTTC. Residues: CAWRAVGGGYTF. The chain carries TRBV30 and TRBJ1-2; D is ambiguous. Between the trimmed V and J ends, which lost 3 bases and 7 bases, there was a span of 12 bases. CDR3 length equals 12 residues. Germline CDR1 is GTSNPN and CDR2 is SVGIG (reference sequence).

The chain links TRBV5-4 to TRBJ2-5; maybe TRBD2 (5 bases). This CDR3 spans 15 amino acids. V shed 4 bases and J shed 1 base, with 14 bases lying between them. The V gene's germline CDR1 is SGHNT and CDR2 YYREEE (reference sequence). This chain's CDR3 is CASSPALGGQETQYF. The CDR3 DNA follows: TGTGCCAGCAGCCCTGCTCTAGGAGGCCAAGAGACCCAGTACTTC.

The rearrangement links TRBV30 to TRBJ1-4, with unresolved D. Germline loops: CDR1 GTSNPN, CDR2 SVGIG (reference sequence). CDR3 length: 15 residues. V was shortened by 0 bases and J by 5 bases, with 13 bases between the two germline ends. CDR3 in amino acids: CAWSVLNLANEKLFF. CDR3 coding DNA: TGTGCCTGGAGTGTCCTCAACCTGGCAAATGAAAAACTGTTTTTT.

The V call is TRBV30, the J call TRBJ2-7; D gene ambiguous. The ends were cut back, 5 bases at V and 3 bases at J, with 14 bases in the middle. This CDR3 is 13 amino acids long. Germline-derived CDR1 and CDR2 are GTSNPN and SVGIG (reference sequence). CDR3 DNA sequence: TGTGCCTGGGGCAGTACGGTCTTCTACGAGCAGTACTTC. Translation gives CAWGSTVFYEQYF.

The chain joins TRBV6-6 to TRBJ2-1; 9 nucleotides agree with TRBD2. The CDR3 length is 16 residues. V was pared by 5 bases and J by 9 bases, with 14 bases of the junction left unmatched. Germline V gene lookup returns CDR1 MNHNY and CDR2 SVGAGI (reference sequence). CDR3 protein: CASSHGGGGVLSEQFF. The CDR3, as DNA: TGTGCCAGCAGTCACGGCGGGGGGGGCGTTTTAAGTGAGCAGTTCTTC.

The count of this clone is one. The V call is TRBV6-4, the J call TRBJ1-1, with D maybe TRBD1 (6 bases). The germline CDR1 and CDR2 sequences are MRHNA and SNTAGT. V gave up 3 bases and J gave up 3 bases, with 17 bases separating them. CDR3 length: 16 amino acids. The CDR3 DNA reads as TGTGCCAGCAGTGAGCCCAGACAGGTTCTGCACACTGAAGCTTTCTTT. It is translated as CASSEPRQVLHTEAFF.

V usage is TRBV5-6 and J usage is TRBJ2-7, with unresolved D. V was cut by 5 bases and J by 5 bases, with 17 bases left in between. The CDR3 runs to 14 residues. Germline V gene data show CDR1 as SGHDT and CDR2 as YYEEEE. Written as DNA, the CDR3 is TGTGCCAGCAGTCCGTCAGGCCTCCCCCACGAGCAGTACTTC. Encoded protein: CASSPSGLPHEQYF.

The chain is built from TRBV30 and TRBJ2-1; tentatively, D is TRBD2 (5 bases). In germline, CDR1 is GTSNPN, CDR2 SVGIG (reference sequence). There are 13 residues in the CDR3. Trimming took 2 bases from V and 4 from J, leaving 9 bases between them. CDR3 protein: CAWSKGSYNEQFF. The CDR3 coding sequence is TGTGCCTGGAGTAAAGGGAGTTACAATGAGCAGTTCTTC.